What follows are 30 T cell receptor beta chains derived from one specimen sequenced in a study of shared clonotypes between healthy human individuals. Using immunoSEQ multiplex PCR, the repertoire was profiled, and TCRdb retains in-frame clones only, with some absent. The sample holds some 2.3 million clones; 93% are singletons and the top ten take under 0.45%. Material for sequencing was naive CD4+ T cells from PBMCs. Subset described: CD45RA+ positively selected. These receptors came from a young man in good health. Some clones in this sample may be carry-over from other donors' samples.

This clone was counted a single time. The genes are TRBV28 and TRBJ1-4, with D unresolved. Germline CDR1 and CDR2: MDHEN and SYDVKM. Trimming left V 2 bases short and J 3 bases short, with 13 bases between. This CDR3 contains 16 residues. This CDR3 is CASSLVAGVPNEKLFF. The CDR3 DNA reads TGTGCCAGCAGTTTAGTGGCTGGGGTTCCTAATGAAAAACTGTTTTTT. The full variable domain, in which reference TRBV28 and TRBJ1-4 provide the parts outside the CDR3, is DVKVTQSSRYLVKRTGEKVFLECVQDMDHENMFWYRQDPGLGLRLIYFSYDVKMKEKGDIPEGYSVSREKKERFSLILESASTNQTSMYLCASSLVAGVPNEKLFFGSGTQLSVL.

The J gene is TRBJ1-2, the V gene TRBV6-6, with no clear D. This CDR3 contains 13 residues. Trimming stripped 5 bases from V and 4 bases from J, with 11 bases between. Per the germline V gene, CDR1 is MNHNY and CDR2 is SVGAGI (reference sequence). The CDR3 loop is CASSAPNFYGYTF. The CDR3 DNA is TGTGCCAGCAGTGCCCCAAACTTCTATGGCTACACCTTC.

Of note for this clone: The same CDR3 arises from other DNA sequences in this sample as well. The rearrangement links TRBV30 to TRBJ1-5; the match to TRBD1 covers 7 bases. The CDR3 length is 13 residues. The germline V gene encodes CDR1 GTSNPN and CDR2 SVGIG (reference sequence). After removal of 4 bases from V and 6 bases from J, the junction contained 6 bases not matched to a gene. CDR3 nucleotides: TGTGCCTGGACTCCAGGGGGAGGTCAGCCCCAGCATTTT. Its protein is CAWTPGGGQPQHF.

The chain links TRBV28 to TRBJ1-2, with a possible D match to TRBD1 (5 bases). Germline-derived CDR1 and CDR2 are MDHEN and SYDVKM. There are 14 residues in the CDR3. Deletions cut 5 bases from V and 5 bases from J, with 15 bases between. The CDR3 DNA sequence: TGTGCCAGCAGTAACTGGGGCCTACAGTATGGCTACACCTTC. This codes for CASSNWGLQYGYTF.

This clone was seen only a few times. The sample contains more than one DNA sequence encoding this CDR3. This rearrangement joins TRBV29-1 to TRBJ1-1; a weak D match, TRBD1 (6 bases). V lost 4 bases, J lost 3 bases, and 9 bases lay in between. The CDR3 is 12 amino acids. The V gene's germline CDR1 is SQVTM and CDR2 ANQGSEA. The CDR3 DNA reads as TGCAGCGTTGGGAGGGGGGACACTGAAGCTTTCTTT. Translated: CSVGRGDTEAFF. Filled out from reference TRBV29-1 and TRBJ1-1, the complete variable domain reads SAVISQKPSRDICQRGTSLTIQCQVDSQVTMMFWYRQQPGQSLTLIATANQGSEATYESGFVIDKFPISRPNLTFSTLTVSNMSPEDSSIYLCSVGRGDTEAFFGQGTRLTVV.

The rearrangement uses TRBV6-5 and TRBJ2-2; 7 bases are a match to TRBD1. The CDR3 loop spans 16 amino acids. CDR1 and CDR2 (germline): MNHEY, SVGAGI. V shed 2 bases and J 1 base; nucleotides not matched to a gene: 4. DNA of the CDR3: TGTGCCAGCAGTTACCGCAGGACAGGGAACACCGGGGAGCTGTTTTTT. It translates to CASSYRRTGNTGELFF.

This chain joins TRBV5-5 and TRBJ2-5, with TRBD1 matching 12 bases. Germline V CDR1 and CDR2: SGHKS, YYEKEE (reference sequence). The CDR3 is 15 amino acids. Losses at the gene ends were 4 bases for V and 5 bases for J; bases not matched to a gene: 6. The CDR3 is CASSPGTGGAETQYF. Written as DNA, the CDR3 is TGTGCCAGCAGCCCAGGGACAGGGGGCGCCGAGACCCAGTACTTC.

The rearrangement joins TRBV28 to TRBJ1-5, with D perhaps TRBD1 (5 bases). CDR1 and CDR2 from the germline V gene are MDHEN and SYDVKM. This CDR3 region has 13 residues. Between the trimmed V and J ends, which lost 6 bases and 3 bases, there was a span of 9 bases. This CDR3 is CASRGTPNQPQHF. The CDR3 nucleotides read TGTGCCAGCAGAGGGACTCCCAATCAGCCCCAGCATTTT.

A remark on this clone: Additional DNA sequences in this sample encode the identical CDR3. The V and J genes are TRBV11-3 and TRBJ2-3; D ambiguous. The ends were cut back, 0 bases at V and 5 bases at J, with 6 bases in the middle. This CDR3 is 13 amino acids long. The germline gives CDR1 SGHNT, CDR2 YENEEA. Written as DNA, the CDR3 is TGTGCCAGCAGCTTAGATTTAGGAGATACGCAGTATTTT. It encodes CASSLDLGDTQYF.

The J gene is TRBJ1-1, the V gene TRBV6-1; D possibly corresponds to TRBD1 (5 bases). CDR3 length equals 15 residues. V was clipped by 3 bases and J by 1 base, with 12 bases between them. The germline V gene has CDR1 MNHNS and CDR2 SASEGT. The DNA for the CDR3 is TGTGCCAGCAGTGAGGGGGGAATTAAGAACACTGAAGCTTTCTTT. Its translation is CASSEGGIKNTEAFF.

The rearrangement uses TRBV5-1 and TRBJ1-1, with a weak D call TRBD1 (6 bases). Between the trimmed V and J ends, which lost 4 bases and 1 base, there was a span of 17 bases. CDR3 length equals 16 residues. The V gene's germline CDR1 is SGHRS and CDR2 YFSETQ. In nucleotides, the CDR3 is TGCGCCAGCAGCCCCGCGGGGGGCGGGGGGAACACTGAAGCTTTCTTT. Translating gives CASSPAGGGGNTEAFF.

Worth noting for this clone: In the same sample, other DNA sequences code for this CDR3. V gene TRBV11-3 combines with J gene TRBJ2-7; TRBD1 might be the D (7 bases). The germline V gene encodes CDR1 SGHNT and CDR2 YENEEA. The CDR3 loop spans 14 amino acids. Between the trimmed V and J ends, which lost 5 bases and 0 bases, there was a span of 11 bases. CDR3 DNA sequence: TGTGCCAGCAGCCCAGGGGGGAGCTCCTACGAGCAGTACTTC. It codes for CASSPGGSSYEQYF.

The J gene is TRBJ1-1, the V gene TRBV29-1; TRBD1 matches 7 bases. V shed 8 bases, J shed 0 bases, and the junction held 6 bases outside the gene matches. The germline V gene encodes CDR1 SQVTM and CDR2 ANQGSEA. The length of the CDR3 is 13 residues. The DNA for the CDR3 is TGCAGCTCGACAGGGCCCATGAACACTGAAGCTTTCTTT. This codes for CSSTGPMNTEAFF.

The chain has TRBV15 and TRBJ2-7; 7 positions agree with TRBD1. This CDR3 has 16 residues. V was clipped by 3 bases and J by 4 bases; unmatched bases: 12. CDR1 is LNHNV, CDR2 YYDKDF, per germline (reference sequence). CDR3 protein: CATSRADRTPSYEQYF. The CDR3 DNA follows: TGTGCCACCAGCAGGGCGGACAGGACCCCCTCGTACGAGCAGTACTTC.

This sequence joins TRBV4-2 and TRBJ2-7; D is ambiguous. V was clipped by 0 bases and J by 6 bases, with 12 bases between them. The CDR3 covers 14 residues. Germline CDR1 reads LGHNA; CDR2 reads YNFKEQ. For the CDR3, the DNA is TGTGCCAGCAGCCAAGATTCACAAGTTTCCGAGCAGTACTTC. It encodes CASSQDSQVSEQYF.

This clone was detected only once. The J gene is TRBJ2-5, the V gene TRBV30; 12 nucleotides align to TRBD2. The V gene's germline CDR1 is GTSNPN and CDR2 SVGIG (reference sequence). After removal of 5 bases from V and 5 bases from J, the junction contained 12 bases not matched to a gene. This CDR3 is 16 amino acids long. The CDR3, as DNA: TGTGCCTGGGCCCGTGGCCCTAGCGGGAGGGCTGAGACCCAGTACTTC. It translates to CAWARGPSGRAETQYF.

V usage is TRBV4-1 and J usage is TRBJ2-7; the match to TRBD2 covers 7 bases. V was pared by 0 bases and J by 3 bases, with 8 bases of the junction left unmatched. The CDR3 runs 16 residues. Germline V CDR1 and CDR2: MGHRA, YSYEKL. CDR3: CASSQDRPSGYYEQYF. CDR3 DNA: TGCGCCAGCAGCCAAGATCGGCCTAGCGGTTACTACGAGCAGTACTTC.

The chain is built from TRBV4-2 and TRBJ1-1; perhaps TRBD1 as D (6 bases). The germline CDR1 and CDR2 sequences are LGHNA and YNFKEQ. This CDR3 spans 17 amino acids. V gave up 1 base and J gave up 1 base, with 16 bases separating them. As DNA, the CDR3 is TGTGCCAGCAGCCAAGGGACAGAGAACTCCCCGAACACTGAAGCTTTCTTT. Protein: CASSQGTENSPNTEAFF.

The V and J genes are TRBV28 and TRBJ1-3, with a possible D match to TRBD1 (5 bases). Germline V gene lookup returns CDR1 MDHEN and CDR2 SYDVKM. This CDR3 has 15 amino acids. Trimming shortened V by 5 bases and J by 0 bases, and 11 bases separated the two germline ends. The DNA for the CDR3 is TGTGCCAGCAGTGGGGGTGGGGTCTCTGGAAACACCATATATTTT. It codes for CASSGGGVSGNTIYF.

The chain links TRBV7-2 to TRBJ2-2; the D gene could be TRBD1 or TRBD2 (5 bases each). The germline V and J ends were trimmed by 0 bases and 5 bases, with 16 bases remaining between them. CDR1 SGHTA and CDR2 FQGNSA come from the germline V gene. CDR3 length equals 17 residues. Here the CDR3 reads CASSLAEKGTRTGELFF. In DNA, the CDR3 is TGTGCCAGCAGCTTAGCGGAGAAGGGGACGAGAACCGGGGAGCTGTTTTTT.

V gene TRBV7-2 combines with J gene TRBJ2-2; maybe TRBD2 (5 bases). The V and J ends lost 1 base and 8 bases respectively, with 14 bases between them. The CDR3 consists of 15 residues. CDR1 and CDR2 (germline): SGHTA, FQGNSA. The CDR3 loop is CASSLGPGLPGELFF. CDR3 nucleotides: TGTGCCAGCAGCTTAGGGCCCGGACTCCCGGGGGAGCTGTTTTTT.

The V gene is TRBV6-5, the J gene TRBJ2-5; no clear D. The CDR3 sequence is 14 residues long. Germline V lookup: CDR1 MNHEY, CDR2 SVGAGI. The V and J ends lost 7 bases and 2 bases respectively, with 14 bases between them. The CDR3 DNA reads TGTGCCAGCACCCCAGTGGTGGGACAAGAGACCCAGTACTTC. This sequence encodes CASTPVVGQETQYF.

The V gene is TRBV5-1, the J gene TRBJ1-5, with a tentative D call TRBD1 (5 bases). CDR1 and CDR2 (germline): SGHRS, YFSETQ. V lost 0 bases and J lost 8, with 18 bases in between. CDR3 length: 16 amino acids. CDR3 protein: CASSLGGSRFREPQHF. The CDR3 bases are TGCGCCAGCAGCTTGGGGGGCAGTCGATTTCGCGAGCCCCAGCATTTT.

The CDR3, as DNA: TGTGCCAGCAGTCACCGGGACAGCCCCTACGAGCAGTACTTC. This sequence encodes CASSHRDSPYEQYF. The chain carries TRBV4-2 and TRBJ2-7; the match to TRBD1 covers 7 bases. This CDR3 region has 14 residues. Germline lookup yields CDR1 LGHNA and CDR2 YNFKEQ. With 6 bases clipped from V and 2 bases from J, the junction kept 7 bases outside the gene matches.

This rearrangement joins TRBV25-1 to TRBJ1-3; unclear D gene. The ends were cut back, 0 bases at V and 1 base at J, with 10 bases in the middle. The CDR3 is made up of 16 amino acids. Germline loops: CDR1 MGHDK, CDR2 SYGVNS. CDR3: CASSEYASSSGNTIYF. The DNA for the CDR3 is TGTGCCAGCAGTGAATACGCCAGCTCTTCTGGAAACACCATATATTTT.

This clone was seen just once. The chain carries TRBV29-1 and TRBJ1-1, with D perhaps TRBD1 (6 bases). Germline V lookup: CDR1 SQVTM, CDR2 ANQGSEA. CDR3 size: 12 residues. V lost 2 bases, J lost 6 bases, and 10 bases lay in between. The CDR3 loop reads CSVERGEAEAFF. Here the CDR3 DNA reads TGCAGCGTTGAAAGGGGGGAGGCTGAAGCTTTCTTT.

V is TRBV5-4 and J is TRBJ1-1, with D possibly TRBD1 on 5 matching bases. CDR3 length: 14 amino acids. Germline CDR1 SGHNT, CDR2 YYREEE (reference sequence). V lost 0 bases to trimming and J lost 6 bases, with 12 bases between them. CDR3 region: CASSLEAQGAEAFF. CDR3 DNA: TGTGCCAGCAGCTTGGAGGCACAAGGGGCTGAAGCTTTCTTT.

The chain uses TRBV28 and TRBJ2-7, with D unclear. Germline-derived CDR1 and CDR2 are MDHEN and SYDVKM. Deletions cut 2 bases from V and 5 bases from J, with 7 bases between. CDR3 length: 12 residues. The CDR3 nucleotides read TGTGCCAGCAGTTTAAGGTCGAACGAGCAGTACTTC. This codes for CASSLRSNEQYF.

The chain employs TRBV4-1 and TRBJ2-7; the D call may be TRBD1 or TRBD2 (5 bases each). CDR3 size: 13 residues. Trimming left V 0 bases short and J 6 bases short, with 9 bases between. Germline V gene data show CDR1 as MGHRA and CDR2 as YSYEKL. The CDR3 sequence: CASSQDAGTEQYF. CDR3 DNA sequence: TGCGCCAGCAGCCAAGATGCAGGGACCGAGCAGTACTTC.

This chain joins TRBV28 and TRBJ1-4; possibly TRBD1 for D (6 bases). Trimming took off 1 base at V and 7 bases at J, with 13 bases between the two ends. Germline CDR1 reads MDHEN; CDR2 reads SYDVKM. The CDR3 is 15 residues long. The DNA for the CDR3 is TGTGCCAGCAGTTTATTACCAGGGGTTGGTGAAAAACTGTTTTTT. Translated: CASSLLPGVGEKLFF. Combining the CDR3 with reference TRBV28 and TRBJ1-4 gives the whole variable domain DVKVTQSSRYLVKRTGEKVFLECVQDMDHENMFWYRQDPGLGLRLIYFSYDVKMKEKGDIPEGYSVSREKKERFSLILESASTNQTSMYLCASSLLPGVGEKLFFGSGTQLSVL.